Each of the 3 T cell receptor beta chains below was sequenced from the same sample in a study of cytomegalovirus exposure and HLA in healthy donors. Primers included in the PCR were 60 Vbeta and 13 Jbeta primers. Assay: immunoSEQ multiplex PCR; the TCRdb copy retains only in-frame clones and omits some. The data hold under 200,000 clones, with 70% to 85% observed a single time. The sequenced sample was PBMCs. The origin of the receptors is a woman in her thirties or forties in good health and CMV-seronegative.

The chain carries TRBV7-2 and TRBJ2-7, with 7 bases fitting TRBD1. Losses at the gene ends were 4 bases for V and 5 bases for J; bases not matched to a gene: 5. The CDR3 is 13 amino acids. Germline V lookup: CDR1 SGHTA, CDR2 FQGNSA. The CDR3 DNA is TGTGCCAGCAGCTCCCGGACAGGTAACGAGCAGTACTTC. Translated: CASSSRTGNEQYF.

This chain links TRBV19 with TRBJ1-5, with 9 bases that match TRBD1. This CDR3 comprises 15 residues. Germline lookup yields CDR1 LNHDA and CDR2 SQIVND (reference sequence). After removal of 4 bases from V and 3 bases from J, the junction contained 4 bases not matched to a gene. DNA for the CDR3: TGTGCCAGTAGTAGCTGGACAGGGGACAATCAGCCCCAGCATTTT. It codes for CASSSWTGDNQPQHF.

This CDR3 reads CASNGNSYEQYF. The CDR3, as DNA: TGTGCCAGCAACGGGAACTCCTACGAGCAGTACTTC. This sequence joins TRBV28 and TRBJ2-7, with D possibly being TRBD2 (5 bases). Trimming took off 7 bases at V and 0 bases at J, with 7 bases between the two ends. The length of the CDR3 is 12 residues. Germline V gene lookup returns CDR1 MDHEN and CDR2 SYDVKM.